The next 23 T cell receptor beta chains were all read from a single sample in a study of tumor-infiltrating lymphocytes in oesophageal squamous cell carcinoma listed by TCRdb under 2016. Library preparation employed PCR. Sequenced using an Illumina HiSeq 2000. The raw public data were reprocessed by TCRdb itself: fastp quality trimming at Q25, MiXCR clonotype calling, in-frame beta chains only. All rows with the same CDR3 protein become a single entry with the most common DNA and genes. The sample table holds about 22,000 distinct CDR3 sequences, of which around 34% were seen once. The ten largest make up about 19% of the sample. The specimen sequenced was esophageal tumor tissue. All receptors come from a female donor with esophageal squamous cell carcinoma.

CDR3 in amino acids: CASRAPGTGHNQPQHF. The CDR3 bases are TGTGCCAGCAGGGCTCCCGGGACAGGGCACAATCAGCCCCAGCATTTT. V gene TRBV6-1 combines with J gene TRBJ1-5; 9 bases fit TRBD1. Losses at the gene ends were 6 bases for V and 3 bases for J; bases not matched to a gene: 9. The V gene's germline CDR1 is MNHNS and CDR2 SASEGT. The CDR3 runs to 16 residues.

The chain has TRBV28 and TRBJ2-3, with TRBD1 as a possible D gene (6 bases). The better agreement between TRBJ2-1 and the DNA end casts doubt on the J call. CDR3 size: 15 residues. Germline V CDR1 and CDR2: MDHEN, SYDVKM. The CDR3 region has the DNA TGTGCCAGCAGCAAAGGGGGTTCGACCTACAATGAGCAGTTCTTC. This encodes CASSKGGSTYNEQFF.

The V call is TRBV16, the J call TRBJ2-5; no firm D call. The germline CDR1 and CDR2 sequences are KGHSY and FQNENV. The CDR3 extends over 13 amino acids. V shed 4 bases and J shed 11 bases, with 17 bases lying between them. The CDR3 DNA reads as TGTGCCAGCAGCCCGGCCGCCCAAAATGAGCAGTACTTC. The encoded protein is CASSPAAQNEQYF.

This clonotype was observed many times. The chain is built from TRBV6-1 and TRBJ1-6; perhaps TRBD1 as D (6 bases). Germline assignment: CDR1 MNHNS and CDR2 SASEGT. This CDR3 has 17 amino acids. V lost 6 bases and J 7 bases, leaving 22 bases between the germline ends. For the CDR3, the DNA is TGTGCCAGCAGCCAGGGGTTGCGGGGGGCCCAAAATTCACCCCTCCACTTT. Protein: CASSQGLRGAQNSPLHF.

This clonotype is medium-sized. The rearrangement joins TRBV7-2 to TRBJ2-7; D could derive from TRBD1 or TRBD2 (5 bases each). Germline V gene sequence: CDR1 SGHTA, CDR2 FQGNSA. This CDR3 is built from 17 residues. Trimming took off 5 bases at V and 7 bases at J, with 27 bases between the two ends. CDR3 DNA sequence: TGTGCCAGCAGCCCAGGGCGGGTTGGGACGCTACGTCTGGAGCAGTACTTC. This encodes CASSPGRVGTLRLEQYF.

In this sample, this clonotype is medium-sized (0.01 to 0.1%). The chain recombines TRBV7-2 with TRBJ2-1; possibly TRBD1 for D (6 bases). The CDR3 is 17 residues long. The V gene lost 5 bases and the J gene lost 0 bases, with 17 bases spanning the gap. Per the germline V gene, CDR1 is SGHTA and CDR2 is FQGNSA. CDR3 amino acids: CASSKWQGTSSYNEQFF. CDR3 in DNA: TGTGCCAGCAGCAAATGGCAGGGGACAAGCTCCTACAATGAGCAGTTCTTC. Based on the CDR3 plus reference TRBV7-2 and TRBJ2-1, the full variable domain is GAGVSQSPSNKVTEKGKDVELRCDPISGHTALYWYRQSLGQGLEFLIYFQGNSAPDKSGLPSDRFSAERTGGSVSTLTIQRTQQEDSAVYLCASSKWQGTSSYNEQFFGPGTRLTVL.

V and J are TRBV7-6 and TRBJ2-1; D might be TRBD2 (5 bases). The DNA end is a closer match to TRBJ2-7, so the J assignment may be wrong. Germline assignment: CDR1 SGHVS and CDR2 FNYEAQ. The CDR3 loop spans 14 amino acids. CDR3 sequence (DNA): TGTGCCAGCAGCTTGGCAGAGGGTCCCTACGAGCAGTACTTC. Its translation: CASSLAEGPYEQYF.

This clonotype was found many times. The rearrangement joins TRBV6-4 to TRBJ1-1; D gene unclear. This CDR3 region has 13 residues. Deletions cut 4 bases from V and 3 bases from J, with 9 bases between. Germline loops: CDR1 MRHNA, CDR2 SNTAGT. As DNA, the CDR3 is TGTGCCAGCAGTGCCCGGGAGGACACTGAAGCTTTCTTT. This gives the protein CASSAREDTEAFF.

By proportion, this clonotype is medium-sized. V usage is TRBV7-2 and J usage is TRBJ1-2; D gene unclear. V was shortened by 0 bases and J by 8 bases, with 13 bases between the two germline ends. The CDR3 has 14 amino acids. Germline CDR1 and CDR2: SGHTA and FQGNSA. The CDR3 DNA reads TGTGCCAGCAGCTTAGCTATCAGTGCTGAGGGCTACACCTTC. Translating it yields CASSLAISAEGYTF.

The V and J genes are TRBV9 and TRBJ2-2; D might be TRBD1 (6 bases). The germline V gene encodes CDR1 SGDLS and CDR2 YYNGEE. This CDR3 contains 16 residues. With 2 bases removed from V and 0 bases from J, the gap between germline ends came to 11 bases. The CDR3, as DNA: TGTGCCAGCAGCGTTAGGGGGACCTCGAACACCGGGGAGCTGTTTTTT. Translation: CASSVRGTSNTGELFF.

This clonotype was detected many times. The chain has TRBV19 and TRBJ1-2, with D tentatively TRBD1 (5 bases). The CDR3 spans 13 residues. V dropped 2 bases and J dropped 8 bases, with 12 bases sitting between them. CDR1 is LNHDA and CDR2 is SQIVND in the germline V gene (reference sequence). The CDR3 spells CASSIRGRDGYTF. For the CDR3, the DNA is TGTGCCAGTAGTATACGTGGCAGGGACGGCTACACCTTC.

This clonotype appeared many times. The J gene is TRBJ1-1, the V gene TRBV5-1; D might be TRBD1 (5 bases). The V gene lost 5 bases and the J gene lost 4 bases, with 15 bases spanning the gap. Per germline, CDR1 SGHRS and CDR2 YFSETQ. CDR3 size: 14 residues. The CDR3 DNA reads as TGCGCCAGCAGTTCGGGGGGGACGGGCACTGAAGCTTTCTTT. Translated: CASSSGGTGTEAFF.

CDR3 amino acids: CASSVGLVNEQFF. The CDR3 DNA is TGTGCCAGCAGCGTGGGACTAGTTAATGAGCAGTTCTTC. The chain links TRBV7-9 to TRBJ2-1; TRBD2 agrees at 8 bases. The CDR3 consists of 13 residues. The J segment lost 7 bases and the V segment lost 5 bases, leaving 4 bases of the junction unmatched. Germline lookup yields CDR1 SEHNR and CDR2 FQNEAQ (reference sequence).

This clonotype has just a few counts. The CDR3, as DNA: TGTGCCAGCAGCTCGACAGGGCCAGAGACCCAGTACTTC. Residues: CASSSTGPETQYF. The rearrangement links TRBV7-2 to TRBJ2-5, with 7 bases identical to TRBD1. The CDR3 has 13 amino acids. V was pared by 4 bases and J by 4 bases, with 3 bases of the junction left unmatched. CDR1 is SGHTA, CDR2 FQGNSA, per germline.

Sample share makes this clonotype medium-sized. The rearrangement links TRBV7-9 to TRBJ2-5, with 7 bases that match TRBD1. Germline V CDR1 and CDR2: SEHNR, FQNEAQ (reference sequence). J was trimmed by 5 bases and V by 5 bases; bases with no gene match: 5. CDR3 length: 13 residues. The CDR3 loop reads CASSGYRGETQYF. The CDR3 coding sequence is TGTGCCAGCAGCGGATACAGGGGTGAGACCCAGTACTTC.

For this clonotype: The missing conserved phenylalanine or tryptophan at the end of this CDR3 makes a read error likely. The DNA is omitted, as the CDR3 cannot be located on it reliably, and the CDR3 follows TCRdb's listing. This sequence joins TRBV27 and TRBJ2-5; the table's D gene call, TRBD1, was not cross checked with the DNA. Germline assignment: CDR1 MNHEY and CDR2 SMNVEV (reference sequence). The CDR3 has 19 amino acids, counting both end residues. This CDR3 is CASSSLYPGTGYYGYTFGS.

This clonotype was seen ten or more times. This chain links TRBV28 with TRBJ2-1; possibly TRBD1 for D (7 bases). Looked up from germline, CDR1 is MDHEN and CDR2 is SYDVKM. V lost 7 bases and J 2 bases, leaving 18 bases between the germline ends. This CDR3 has 16 residues. CDR3 nucleotides: TGTGCCAGCACCTCCCTCGCGGGACAGACCTACAATGAGCAGTTCTTC. It codes for CASTSLAGQTYNEQFF. The variable domain in full, completed from reference TRBV28 and TRBJ2-1, reads DVKVTQSSRYLVKRTGEKVFLECVQDMDHENMFWYRQDPGLGLRLIYFSYDVKMKEKGDIPEGYSVSREKKERFSLILESASTNQTSMYLCASTSLAGQTYNEQFFGPGTRLTVL.

This clonotype was counted ten times or more. The gene calls are TRBV27 and TRBJ2-7, with D maybe TRBD2 (5 bases). CDR1 MNHEY and CDR2 SMNVEV come from the germline V gene (reference sequence). With 5 bases removed from V and 1 base from J, the gap between germline ends came to 12 bases. The CDR3 has 14 residues. The CDR3 region has the DNA TGTGCCAGCAGTCCTTCTACGGGATCCTACGAGCAGTACTTC. This encodes CASSPSTGSYEQYF.

V gene TRBV7-9 combines with J gene TRBJ2-3, with D perhaps matching TRBD1 (6 bases). Germline V gene data show CDR1 as SEHNR and CDR2 as FQNEAQ (reference sequence). CDR3 length: 13 residues. The V and J ends lost 2 bases and 10 bases respectively, with 13 bases between them. CDR3 sequence reads: CASSLSPGDPQYF. The CDR3 region has the DNA TGTGCCAGCAGCTTATCCCCAGGGGATCCGCAGTATTTT.

This clonotype has ten or more counts. The chain couples TRBV10-3 to TRBJ1-5, with unresolved D. The CDR3 contains 14 residues. Germline assignment: CDR1 ENHRY and CDR2 SYGVKD. Deletions cut 6 bases from V and 9 bases from J, with 18 bases between. The DNA for the CDR3 is TGTGCCATCAGCGAGCGAGAGGGCGGTTGGCCCCAGCATTTT. Protein sequence: CAISEREGGWPQHF.

This clonotype was detected ten times or more. V gene TRBV11-2 combines with J gene TRBJ2-2; D may be TRBD1 (7 bases). The CDR3 totals 15 residues. Per germline, CDR1 SGHAT and CDR2 FQNNGV. Trimming took 5 bases from V and 7 from J, leaving 17 bases between them. CDR3 coding DNA: TGTGCCAGCAGCCCGGCCAGGGGGGTAGTCGGGGAGCTGTTTTTT. This sequence encodes CASSPARGVVGELFF.

In its sample, this clonotype was seen a few times. Being one base from a much bigger clone, this may be a read error. The chain recombines TRBV2 with TRBJ2-7, with a weak D call TRBD2 (5 bases). Germline V gene data show CDR1 as SNHLY and CDR2 as FYNNEI. V was shortened by 3 bases and J by 7 bases, with 19 bases between the two germline ends. The CDR3 extends over 15 amino acids. The CDR3 DNA sequence: TGTGCCAGCAGTGAGGCATCAAGAGGGTGGCATGAGCAGTACTTC. This encodes CASSEASRGWHEQYF.

This sequence joins TRBV19 and TRBJ2-7; D unresolved. Gene TRBJ2-5 matches the end of the DNA better, so the J call may be wrong. The germline gives CDR1 LNHDA, CDR2 SQIVND (reference sequence). This CDR3 comprises 13 residues. In nucleotides, the CDR3 is TGTGCCAGTAGTGGGCAGTTGTACGAGACCCAGTACTTC. The encoded protein is CASSGQLYETQYF.